A single sample is the source of the 22 T cell receptor beta chains below, sequenced in a study of T cell responses to AZD1222 COVID-19 vaccine. Libraries were prepared by immunoSEQ multiplex PCR; TCRdb keeps only in-frame clonotypes and omits some of them. The sample carries around 81,000 clones, more than 85% recorded once. The sample here was peripheral blood, taken 28 days after the second AZD1222 dose. Receptor source: an adult who received the AZD1222 COVID-19 vaccine.

This clone was detected once. The chain is built from TRBV6-1 and TRBJ2-1, with 7 bases matching TRBD2. Germline assignment: CDR1 MNHNS and CDR2 SASEGT. V lost 3 bases and J lost 4; bases outside the gene matches: 18. This CDR3 has 19 residues. CDR3 sequence (DNA): TGTGCCAGCAGTGACAGCACCGGGTTCCGGCTAGCGGTTTACAATGAGCAGTTCTTC. Translating it yields CASSDSTGFRLAVYNEQFF.

V usage is TRBV19 and J usage is TRBJ2-3; 9 positions match TRBD2. Germline trimming cut 3 bases from V and 0 bases from J; bases unmatched to any gene: 7. There are 17 residues in the CDR3. Germline V gene lookup returns CDR1 LNHDA and CDR2 SQIVND (reference sequence). CDR3 nucleotides: TGTGCCAGTAGTATTTATCTCACTAGCGGGAGCACAGATACGCAGTATTTT. Protein: CASSIYLTSGSTDTQYF.

The chain carries TRBV9 and TRBJ1-4; D unresolved. The V and J ends lost 4 bases and 0 bases respectively, with 7 bases between them. This CDR3 comprises 14 residues. The germline gives CDR1 SGDLS, CDR2 YYNGEE. CDR3 bases: TGTGCCAGCAGCCTCACAGCAACTAATGAAAAACTGTTTTTT. Translating gives CASSLTATNEKLFF.

CDR3: CASSQDSVEQFF. The DNA for the CDR3 is TGTGCCAGCAGCCAAGATTCGGTTGAGCAGTTCTTC. The chain couples TRBV3-1 (or the pseudogene TRBV3-2) to TRBJ2-1; no clear D. Per the germline V gene, CDR1 is LGHDT and CDR2 is YNNKEL (reference sequence). The CDR3 totals 12 residues. Trimming removed 0 bases from V and 9 bases from J, with 6 bases in between.

The J gene is TRBJ2-7, the V gene TRBV27; maybe TRBD1 (6 bases). From germline, CDR1 is MNHEY and CDR2 SMNVEV (reference sequence). Trimming stripped 5 bases from V and 4 bases from J, with 21 bases between. The CDR3 runs 16 residues. The chain's CDR3 is CASSSLSSGTQYEQYF. DNA for the CDR3: TGTGCCAGCAGTAGCTTATCCTCCGGGACACAATACGAGCAGTACTTC.

The chain recombines TRBV5-1 with TRBJ2-3, with TRBD2 matching 14 bases. V was clipped by 4 bases and J by 6 bases; unmatched bases: 7. The CDR3 spans 16 residues. Germline V gene lookup returns CDR1 SGHRS and CDR2 YFSETQ. This chain's CDR3 is CASSPGLAGAADTQYF. CDR3 sequence (DNA): TGCGCCAGCAGCCCGGGACTAGCGGGAGCGGCGGATACGCAGTATTTT.

This clone was detected only a few times. In DNA, the CDR3 is TGTGCCAGCAGTGAAGTGAAGGGGAGGCGAAAACCTGGGGCCAACGTCCTGACTTTC. Translating it yields CASSEVKGRRKPGANVLTF. The chain is built from TRBV2 and TRBJ2-6, with a tentative D call TRBD2 (6 bases). The V gene's germline CDR1 is SNHLY and CDR2 FYNNEI. The CDR3 runs to 19 residues. Trimming cost V 1 base and J 2 bases, with 18 bases left between them. Full variable domain (outside the CDR3, taken from reference TRBV2 and TRBJ2-6): EPEVTQTPSHQVTQMGQEVILRCVPISNHLYFYWYRQILGQKVEFLVSFYNNEISEKSEIFDDQFSVERPDGSNFTLKIRSTKLEDSAMYFCASSEVKGRRKPGANVLTFGAGSRLTVL.

The genes are TRBV6-1 and TRBJ2-5; D is unclear. Germline assignment: CDR1 MNHNS and CDR2 SASEGT. Trimming left V 5 bases short and J 4 bases short, with 5 bases between. This CDR3 has 11 amino acids. This CDR3 is CASSQLETQYF. CDR3 bases: TGTGCCAGCAGTCAACTAGAGACCCAGTACTTC.

The rearrangement uses TRBV7-9 and TRBJ2-1, with TRBD2 as a possible D gene (6 bases). The germline V gene encodes CDR1 SEHNR and CDR2 FQNEAQ (reference sequence). V lost 1 base, J lost 8 bases, and 12 bases lay in between. This CDR3 comprises 14 residues. The CDR3 reads CASSLGLDPDEQFF. In nucleotides, the CDR3 is TGTGCCAGCAGCTTAGGACTAGACCCCGATGAGCAGTTCTTC.

The J gene is TRBJ2-1, the V gene TRBV5-4, with D uncertain. V lost 0 bases, J lost 1 base, and 2 bases lay in between. Germline V lookup: CDR1 SGHNT, CDR2 YYREEE (reference sequence). The CDR3 runs to 13 residues. In nucleotides, the CDR3 is TGTGCCAGCAGCTTGGAATCCTACAATGAGCAGTTCTTC. This gives the protein CASSLESYNEQFF. Together with reference TRBV5-4 and TRBJ2-1, the CDR3 gives the full variable domain: ETGVTQSPTHLIKTRGQQVTLRCSSQSGHNTVSWYQQALGQGPQFIFQYYREEENGRGNFPPRFSGLQFPNYSSELNVNALELDDSALYLCASSLESYNEQFFGPGTRLTVL.

The chain combines TRBV5-1 with TRBJ2-7; TRBD1 is a possible D gene (7 bases). The germline V and J ends were trimmed by 4 bases and 7 bases, with 15 bases remaining between them. This CDR3 comprises 13 residues. Germline V CDR1 and CDR2: SGHRS, YFSETQ. The CDR3 region is CASSPAGGREQYF. The CDR3, as DNA: TGCGCCAGCAGCCCCGCAGGGGGGAGAGAGCAGTACTTC.

The chain carries TRBV2 and TRBJ2-3, with 8 bases fitting TRBD2. This CDR3 comprises 14 residues. Germline values: CDR1 SNHLY, CDR2 FYNNEI. Germline trimming cut 11 bases from V and 3 bases from J; bases unmatched to any gene: 10. The CDR3 nucleotides are TGTGCCTCCAATCGAGCGGGAGCAACAGATACGCAGTATTTT. Translating gives CASNRAGATDTQYF.

V and J are TRBV27 and TRBJ1-1; D is unclear. The CDR3 runs 13 residues. Germline-derived CDR1 and CDR2 are MNHEY and SMNVEV (reference sequence). V lost 1 base and J 5 bases, leaving 8 bases between the germline ends. This CDR3 is CASSLLTYTEAFF. CDR3 DNA: TGTGCCAGCAGTTTATTGACGTATACTGAAGCTTTCTTT.

The chain couples TRBV3-1 (or the pseudogene TRBV3-2) to TRBJ2-5; 11 positions agree with TRBD2. The CDR3 extends over 16 amino acids. CDR1 LGHDT and CDR2 YNNKEL come from the germline V gene (reference sequence). The J segment lost 5 bases and the V segment lost 7 bases, leaving 12 bases of the junction unmatched. CDR3 bases: TGTGCCAGCAAGGCTATAGCGGGAGGGCCGGAGGAGACCCAGTACTTC. This translates into CASKAIAGGPEETQYF.

The rearrangement joins TRBV4-1 to TRBJ2-1, with TRBD2 as a possible D gene (6 bases). This CDR3 spans 16 amino acids. Germline values: CDR1 MGHRA, CDR2 YSYEKL. The germline V and J ends were trimmed by 1 base and 4 bases, with 14 bases remaining between them. In nucleotides, the CDR3 is TGCGCCAGCAGCCAAGGTCTGTCGGCGGGGTACAATGAGCAGTTCTTC. This translates into CASSQGLSAGYNEQFF.

The sample holds one count of this clone. This sequence joins TRBV5-1 and TRBJ1-2; D is uncertain. This CDR3 has 14 amino acids. CDR1 is SGHRS and CDR2 is YFSETQ in the germline V gene. Trimming cost V 0 bases and J 4 bases, with 10 bases left between them. The CDR3 region is CASSLARFSYGYTF. The CDR3 DNA reads as TGCGCCAGCAGCTTGGCCAGGTTTAGCTATGGCTACACCTTC.

The rearrangement uses TRBV2 and TRBJ2-2, with a weak D call TRBD2 (5 bases). This CDR3 comprises 13 residues. Trimming took off 2 bases at V and 6 bases at J, with 7 bases between the two ends. Germline V gene sequence: CDR1 SNHLY, CDR2 FYNNEI. In DNA, the CDR3 is TGTGCCAGCAGTGAAACTAGGGCCGGGGAGCTGTTTTTT. As protein: CASSETRAGELFF.

The chain recombines TRBV6-1 with TRBJ1-3; D unresolved. Germline loops: CDR1 MNHNS, CDR2 SASEGT. V was clipped by 2 bases and J by 1 base, with 6 bases between them. The CDR3 runs 14 residues. The CDR3: CASSETGSGNTIYF. In nucleotides, the CDR3 is TGTGCCAGCAGTGAAACGGGGTCTGGAAACACCATATATTTT.

The V call is TRBV7-2, the J call TRBJ2-1; 11 positions match TRBD2. Trimming removed 5 bases from V and 9 bases from J; junction bases left unmatched: 6. The CDR3 loop spans 14 amino acids. Looked up from germline, CDR1 is SGHTA and CDR2 is FQGNSA. The CDR3 loop is CASSIPGLAVEQFF. CDR3 nucleotide sequence: TGTGCCAGCAGCATACCGGGACTAGCGGTTGAGCAGTTCTTC.

V and J are TRBV4-3 and TRBJ2-1; TRBD2 matches 15 bases. The germline V gene encodes CDR1 LGHNA and CDR2 YSLEER. This CDR3 spans 19 amino acids. V gave up 4 bases and J gave up 7 bases; unmatched junction bases: 14. CDR3 bases: TGCGCCAGCAGCCTCCCCGGGACTAGCGGGAGGCCGTTGAGGAATGAGCAGTTCTTC. This translates into CASSLPGTSGRPLRNEQFF.

The rearrangement links TRBV9 to TRBJ2-1; D unresolved. Germline CDR1 reads SGDLS; CDR2 reads YYNGEE. The V end lost 0 bases, the J end lost 1 base, and 5 bases lay between the germline ends. This CDR3 is 14 amino acids long. CDR3 protein: CASSVGASYNEQFF. CDR3 coding DNA: TGTGCCAGCAGCGTAGGCGCGTCCTACAATGAGCAGTTCTTC.

The V call is TRBV19, the J call TRBJ2-1; 10 bases agree with TRBD2. CDR1 is LNHDA, CDR2 SQIVND, per germline (reference sequence). The CDR3 covers 15 residues. The trim removed 7 bases at V and 6 bases at J, leaving 9 bases unmatched. The CDR3 loop reads CASIRTSGKFNEQFF. As DNA, the CDR3 is TGTGCCAGTATACGGACTAGCGGCAAATTCAATGAGCAGTTCTTC.